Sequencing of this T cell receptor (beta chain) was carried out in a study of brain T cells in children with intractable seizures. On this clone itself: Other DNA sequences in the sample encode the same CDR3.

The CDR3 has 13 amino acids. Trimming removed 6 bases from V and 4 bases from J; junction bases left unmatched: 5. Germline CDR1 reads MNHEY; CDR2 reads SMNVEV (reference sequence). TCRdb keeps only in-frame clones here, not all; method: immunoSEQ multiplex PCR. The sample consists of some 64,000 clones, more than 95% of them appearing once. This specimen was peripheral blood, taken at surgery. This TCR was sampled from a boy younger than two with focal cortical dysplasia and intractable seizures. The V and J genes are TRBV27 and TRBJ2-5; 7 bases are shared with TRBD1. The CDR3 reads CASSSRGRETQYF. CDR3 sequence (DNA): TGTGCCAGCAGCTCCAGGGGGAGAGAGACCCAGTACTTC.